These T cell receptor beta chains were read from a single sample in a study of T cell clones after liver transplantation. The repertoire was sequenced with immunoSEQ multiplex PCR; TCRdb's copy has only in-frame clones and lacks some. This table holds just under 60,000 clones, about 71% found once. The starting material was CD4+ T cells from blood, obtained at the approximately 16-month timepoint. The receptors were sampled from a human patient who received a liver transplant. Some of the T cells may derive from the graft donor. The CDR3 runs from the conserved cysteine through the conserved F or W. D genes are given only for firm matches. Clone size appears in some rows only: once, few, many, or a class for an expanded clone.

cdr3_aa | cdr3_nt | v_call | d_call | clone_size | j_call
CASSQDWGRAYEQYF | TGTGCCAGCAGCCAAGATTGGGGAAGGGCCTACGAGCAGTACTTC | TRBV14 | NA | few | TRBJ2-7
CASSKTGEGHTDTQYF | TGCGCCAGCAGCAAAACAGGGGAGGGTCACACAGATACGCAGTATTTT | TRBV5-1 | NA | NA | TRBJ2-3
CASSIIRLAKNIQYF | TGTGCCAGCAGTATAATCAGGTTAGCCAAAAACATTCAGTACTTC | TRBV7-9 | NA | NA | TRBJ2-4
CASSYYLDRGREKLFF | TGTGCCAGCAGTTACTACCTGGACAGGGGACGGGAAAAACTGTTTTTT | TRBV6-5 | TRBD1 | NA | TRBJ1-4
CASMLRVNQPQHF | TGTGCCAGCATGTTACGGGTCAATCAGCCCCAGCATTTT | TRBV2 | NA | NA | TRBJ1-5
CANHTLRRQGVNYGYTF | TGTGCCAACCATACCCTTAGAAGACAGGGGGTTAACTATGGCTACACCTTC | TRBV14 | TRBD1 | NA | TRBJ1-2
CASSLSSRGNTGELFF | TGCGCCAGCAGCTTGTCTAGTCGGGGAAACACCGGGGAGCTGTTTTTT | TRBV5-1 | NA | once | TRBJ2-2
CASSPQSSYNEQFF | TGTGCCAGCAGCCCCCAGAGCTCCTACAATGAGCAGTTCTTC | TRBV6-5 | NA | NA | TRBJ2-1
CASEGAVGSYEQYF | TGTGCCAGCGAGGGAGCCGTGGGGTCCTACGAGCAGTACTTC | TRBV28 | NA | NA | TRBJ2-7
CASSSSTWDYGYTF | TGTGCCAGCAGTTCCTCGACCTGGGATTATGGCTACACCTTC | TRBV28 | NA | once | TRBJ1-2
CASSPPNGEGLHYNEQFF | TGTGCCAGCAGTCCGCCGAACGGAGAGGGACTACATTACAATGAGCAGTTCTTC | TRBV5-6 | TRBD2 | NA | TRBJ2-1
CASSLVAETQYF | TGTGCCAGCAGCTTGGTTGCTGAGACCCAGTACTTC | TRBV5-5 | NA | NA | TRBJ2-5
CASSDGGEQFF | TGTGCCAGCAGTGACGGAGGTGAGCAGTTCTTC | TRBV2 | NA | NA | TRBJ2-1
CASSPPRRGGAETQYF | TGTGCCAGTAGCCCACCCCGGCGAGGGGGCGCGGAGACCCAGTACTTC | TRBV19 | TRBD1 | NA | TRBJ2-5
CASSLQGGGQPQHF | TGTGCCAGCAGCCTGCAGGGAGGGGGGCAGCCCCAGCATTTT | TRBV11-2 | NA | NA | TRBJ1-5
CASSTGQGANEKLFF | TGTGCCAGCAGTACCGGACAGGGGGCTAATGAAAAACTGTTTTTT | TRBV6-5 | TRBD1 | NA | TRBJ1-4
CASGASGRGNEQFF | TGTGCTAGTGGTGCTAGCGGGAGAGGCAATGAGCAGTTCTTC | TRBV12-5 | TRBD2 | NA | TRBJ2-1
CASGAMNTEAFF | TGTGCCAGCGGGGCGATGAACACTGAAGCTTTCTTT | TRBV19 | NA | NA | TRBJ1-1
CASSLNRDFQNIQYF | TGTGCCAGCAGCTTAAACCGGGACTTCCAAAACATTCAGTACTTC | TRBV5-6 | NA | NA | TRBJ2-4
CASRAGTGTYEQYF | TGCGCCAGCAGGGCCGGGACAGGGACCTACGAGCAGTACTTC | TRBV5-1 | TRBD1 | NA | TRBJ2-7
CASSGTELETQYF | TGTGCCAGCAGCGGGACAGAGTTAGAGACCCAGTACTTC | TRBV2 | TRBD1 | NA | TRBJ2-5
CATQINYGYTF | TGTGCCACCCAAATTAACTATGGCTACACCTTC | TRBV28 | NA | few | TRBJ1-2
CASSYSTGRGEQYF | TGTGCCAGCAGTTACTCTACAGGGAGGGGCGAGCAGTACTTC | TRBV6-5 | NA | NA | TRBJ2-7
CASSEARRSDGYTF | TGTGCCAGCAGTGAAGCCCGCCGCAGCGATGGCTACACCTTC | TRBV6-1 | NA | once | TRBJ1-2
CATSRDEWGYGYTF | TGTGCCACCAGCAGAGACGAATGGGGGTATGGCTACACCTTC | TRBV15 | NA | few | TRBJ1-2
CSAREGYEQYF | TGCAGTGCTAGAGAAGGCTACGAGCAGTACTTC | TRBV20-1 | NA | NA | TRBJ2-7
CASSSGTKPHQETQYF | TGTGCCAGCAGTTCCGGGACTAAACCCCACCAAGAGACCCAGTACTTC | TRBV2 | TRBD2 | NA | TRBJ2-5
CASSGEREQYF | TGTGCCAGCAGTGGAGAGAGGGAGCAGTACTTC | TRBV2 | NA | NA | TRBJ2-7
CASSEGWGGYTF | TGTGCCAGCAGTGAGGGGTGGGGTGGCTACACCTTC | TRBV2 | NA | NA | TRBJ1-2
CASSLAGTRTDTQYF | TGTGCCAGCAGCTTGGCGGGGACTCGCACAGATACGCAGTATTTT | TRBV5-6 | NA | NA | TRBJ2-3
CASSLGGLAPYNEQFF | TGCGCCAGCAGCTTGGGAGGACTAGCGCCCTACAATGAGCAGTTCTTC | TRBV5-1 | TRBD2 | NA | TRBJ2-1
CASKDPGQGYGYTF | TGTGCCAGTAAGGATCCGGGACAGGGGTATGGCTACACCTTC | TRBV19 | TRBD1 | NA | TRBJ1-2
CASSIGLVASGNPSTDTQYF | TGTGCCAGTAGTATTGGACTTGTGGCTAGCGGGAATCCTAGCACAGATACGCAGTATTTT | TRBV19 | TRBD2 | NA | TRBJ2-3
CASSSNYEQYF | TGTGCCAGTAGTTCAAATTACGAGCAGTACTTC | TRBV19 | NA | few | TRBJ2-7
CASSYSTAGSGYGYTF | TGTGCCAGCAGTTACTCGACGGCAGGTAGTGGCTATGGCTACACCTTC | TRBV6-5 | NA | NA | TRBJ1-2
CASSLGEEGNEQFF | TGCGCCAGCAGCTTGGGGGAGGAAGGCAATGAGCAGTTCTTC | TRBV5-1 | NA | NA | TRBJ2-1
CASSFRQGGGVSTDTQYF | TGTGCCAGCAGCTTTAGACAGGGGGGAGGAGTAAGCACAGATACGCAGTATTTT | TRBV7-8 | TRBD1 | NA | TRBJ2-3
CASSLAVGPTDTQYF | TGTGCCAGCAGCTTAGCGGTTGGCCCCACAGATACGCAGTATTTT | TRBV7-9 | NA | NA | TRBJ2-3
CASSLGTAGGGTDTQYF | TGTGCCAGCAGCTTAGGCACAGCGGGGGGAGGCACAGATACGCAGTATTTT | TRBV7-8 | TRBD2 | few | TRBJ2-3
CASSPGLGNEQFF | TGTGCCAGCAGCCCGGGACTAGGCAATGAGCAGTTCTTC | TRBV7-2 | TRBD2 | NA | TRBJ2-1
CASSPDRVNTEAFF | TGTGCCAGCTCACCTGACAGGGTGAACACTGAAGCTTTCTTT | TRBV18 | TRBD1 | NA | TRBJ1-1
CSALLNTEAFF | TGCAGTGCTTTATTGAACACTGAAGCTTTCTTT | TRBV20-1 | NA | many | TRBJ1-1
CASSLGGTSAYNEQFF | TGCGCCAGCAGCCTGGGGGGGACTAGCGCCTACAATGAGCAGTTCTTC | TRBV5-1 | TRBD2 | NA | TRBJ2-1